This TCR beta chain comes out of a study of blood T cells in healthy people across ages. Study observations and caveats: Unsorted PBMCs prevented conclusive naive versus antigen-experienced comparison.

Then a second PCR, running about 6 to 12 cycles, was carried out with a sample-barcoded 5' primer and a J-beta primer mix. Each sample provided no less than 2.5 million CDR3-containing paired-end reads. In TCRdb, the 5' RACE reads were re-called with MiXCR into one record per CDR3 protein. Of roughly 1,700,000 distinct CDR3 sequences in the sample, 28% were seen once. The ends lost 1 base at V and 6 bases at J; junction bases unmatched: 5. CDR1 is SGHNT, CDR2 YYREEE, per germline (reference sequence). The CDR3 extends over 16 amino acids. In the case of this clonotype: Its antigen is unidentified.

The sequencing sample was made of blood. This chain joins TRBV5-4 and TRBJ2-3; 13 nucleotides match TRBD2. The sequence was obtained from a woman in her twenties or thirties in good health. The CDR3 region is CASSLRTSGSSDTQYF. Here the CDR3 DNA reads TGTGCCAGCAGCTTGCGGACTAGCGGGAGTTCGGATACGCAGTATTTT.